A selection of T cell receptor beta chains follows, all from one sample in a study of T cell responses to AZD1222 COVID-19 vaccine. Method: immunoSEQ multiplex PCR; TCRdb's copy keeps in-frame clones and lacks some. The sample includes some 86,000 clones, about 90% of them seen just once. This sample comprised peripheral blood, obtained 28 days after the second AZD1222 dose. The receptor set was obtained from an adult who received the AZD1222 COVID-19 vaccine. The CDR3 runs from the conserved cysteine through the conserved F or W. The order of the fields is CDR3 protein, CDR3 DNA, D gene, J gene, clone size, V gene. The D gene is left open where the match is weak. For some rows the clone size is stated as once, few or many, or as a class when expanded; others skip it.

CDR3: CASSRLAASYNEQFF; DNA: TGCGCCAGCAGCCGTCTAGCGGCATCCTACAATGAGCAGTTCTTC; D: TRBD2; J: TRBJ2-1; size: few; V: TRBV4-3
CDR3: CASSAEGRPGNTIYF; DNA: TGTGCCAGCAGTGCCGAGGGGCGCCCTGGAAACACCATATATTTT; D: -; J: TRBJ1-3; size: once; V: TRBV6-2/TRBV6-3
CDR3: CASSQGVLTLKPFEQYF; DNA: TGCGCCAGCAGCCAAGGGGTTTTGACCTTAAAACCCTTTGAGCAGTACTTC; D: -; J: TRBJ2-7; size: -; V: TRBV4-1
CDR3: CASSGTSGPYNEQFF; DNA: TGTGCCAGCAGCGGGACTAGCGGTCCCTACAATGAGCAGTTCTTC; D: TRBD2; J: TRBJ2-1; size: -; V: TRBV6-6
CDR3: CASSDRLYTEAFF; DNA: TGTGCCAGCAGTGATAGGCTGTACACTGAAGCTTTCTTT; D: -; J: TRBJ1-1; size: -; V: TRBV6-1
CDR3: CATSKSGDTQYF; DNA: TGTGCCACCAGTAAATCAGGGGATACGCAGTATTTT; D: -; J: TRBJ2-3; size: -; V: TRBV24-1
CDR3: CASTPFTSTDTQYF; DNA: TGTGCCAGCACACCCTTTACTAGCACAGATACGCAGTATTTT; D: -; J: TRBJ2-3; size: -; V: TRBV6-5
CDR3: CASSSGGREKLFF; DNA: TGTGCCAGCAGTTCGGGGGGCCGGGAAAAACTGTTTTTT; D: -; J: TRBJ1-4; size: -; V: TRBV25-1
CDR3: CAWSVLREKLFF; DNA: TGTGCCTGGAGTGTACTGAGGGAAAAACTGTTTTTT; D: -; J: TRBJ1-4; size: -; V: TRBV30
CDR3: CASSIEVRPLAKNIQYF; DNA: TGTGCCAGTAGTATAGAAGTTCGCCCCTTAGCCAAAAACATTCAGTACTTC; D: -; J: TRBJ2-4; size: -; V: TRBV19
CDR3: CASRPPGGSTQYF; DNA: TGTGCCAGCAGACCCCCCGGGGGGAGTACGCAGTATTTT; D: TRBD2; J: TRBJ2-3; size: -; V: TRBV28